This T cell receptor beta chain was retrieved from a study of blood T cell repertoires in COVID-19. This clone is a singleton in its sample. Under the authors' procedure: Reference gene primer amplification gave nucleated cell count estimates. The method was immunoSEQ multiplex PCR; TCRdb's version includes in-frame clones alone and lacks a portion of them. V, J and clone size are those of that table, while D and trimming were read from the DNA. In the table there are 55,000 to 85,000 clones, over 65% of which are singletons. This receptor was obtained from a woman in her 70s with acute or convalescent COVID-19. The source material was peripheral blood.

The CDR3 region is CASSDPGSSYNEQFF. The DNA of the CDR3 is TGTGCCAGCAGCGACCCCGGGAGCTCCTACAATGAGCAGTTCTTC. The rearrangement uses TRBV7-9 and TRBJ2-1; D may be TRBD2 (6 bases). V lost 5 bases and J 0 bases, leaving 11 bases between the germline ends. Germline CDR1 is SEHNR and CDR2 is FQNEAQ (reference sequence). This CDR3 is 15 amino acids long.